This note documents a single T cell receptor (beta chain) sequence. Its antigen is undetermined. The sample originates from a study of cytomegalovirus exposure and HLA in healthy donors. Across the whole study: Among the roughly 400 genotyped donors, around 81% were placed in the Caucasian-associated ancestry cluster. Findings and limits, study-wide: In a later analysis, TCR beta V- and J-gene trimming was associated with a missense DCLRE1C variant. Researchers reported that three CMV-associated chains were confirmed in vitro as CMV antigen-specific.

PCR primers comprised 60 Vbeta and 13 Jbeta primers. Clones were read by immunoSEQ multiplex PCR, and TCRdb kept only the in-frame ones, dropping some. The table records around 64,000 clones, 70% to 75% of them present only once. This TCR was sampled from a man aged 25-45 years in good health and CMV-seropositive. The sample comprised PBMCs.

CDR3 in amino acids: CASSLDGGSNQPQHF. The CDR3, as DNA: TGTGCCAGCAGCTTAGACGGGGGGTCCAATCAGCCCCAGCATTTT. The chain recombines TRBV7-8 with TRBJ1-5, with a possible D match to TRBD1 (5 bases). Between the trimmed V and J ends, which lost 1 base and 3 bases, there was a span of 10 bases. The CDR3 runs 15 residues. Germline V lookup: CDR1 SGHVS, CDR2 FQNEAQ.